One T cell receptor (beta chain) is described in this entry. CDR1 is MNHNS and CDR2 is SASEGT in the germline V gene. This CDR3 spans 17 amino acids. V trimming: 1 base; J trimming: 0 bases; junction bases outside the gene matches: 3. The sample is drawn from a study of blood T cell repertoires in COVID-19. Generated by immunoSEQ multiplex PCR, the TCRdb table keeps only in-frame clones and is missing some. The data hold 20,000 to 25,000 clones, with about 88% observed a single time. The rearrangement links TRBV6-1 to TRBJ2-1, with 10 bases matching TRBD2. This receptor was identified in a man in his 70s in a cohort sampled during active COVID-19. Sequencing used peripheral blood. CDR3 nucleotide sequence: TGTGCCAGCAGTGAAGGGCGACTAGCGGGCTCCTACAATGAGCAGTTCTTC. This gives the protein CASSEGRLAGSYNEQFF.